The 22 T cell receptor beta chains listed next were all sequenced from one sample in a study of blood T cell repertoires in COVID-19. The protocol was immunoSEQ multiplex PCR, while the TCRdb copy is restricted to in-frame clones and leaves out a portion. The sample lists about 320,000 clones; approximately 85% were seen once. The sequenced sample was peripheral blood. These receptors were collected from a human donor in a cohort sampled during active COVID-19.

The chain links TRBV27 to TRBJ2-7; a possible D gene is TRBD2 (6 bases). Germline V gene sequence: CDR1 MNHEY, CDR2 SMNVEV (reference sequence). There are 16 residues in the CDR3. The V end lost 3 bases, the J end lost 3 bases, and 18 bases lay between the germline ends. The CDR3 coding sequence is TGTGCCAGCAGTTTCCTAGGCGGACGGACTAACTACGAGCAGTACTTC. Amino acids: CASSFLGGRTNYEQYF.

CDR3 region: CASSLGSLPTYEQYF. Written as DNA, the CDR3 is TGTGCCAGCAGCTTAGGAAGCCTTCCCACCTACGAGCAGTACTTC. V usage is TRBV7-2 and J usage is TRBJ2-7, with unresolved D. Germline V gene sequence: CDR1 SGHTA, CDR2 FQGNSA. The length of the CDR3 is 15 residues. V was clipped by 1 base and J by 2 bases, with 12 bases between them.

The V and J genes are TRBV14 and TRBJ1-6; tentatively, D is TRBD1 (6 bases). The germline V gene has CDR1 SGHDN and CDR2 FVKESK. The CDR3 contains 19 residues. V lost 0 bases to trimming and J lost 3 bases, with 18 bases between them. The CDR3 here is CASSQDSADRNFYNSPLHF. The DNA for the CDR3 is TGTGCCAGCAGCCAAGATTCAGCGGACAGAAACTTCTATAATTCACCCCTCCACTTT.

V gene TRBV24-1 combines with J gene TRBJ1-2; D gene uncertain. Trimming took off 4 bases at V and 6 bases at J, with 11 bases between the two ends. The CDR3 consists of 13 residues. Germline assignment: CDR1 KGHDR and CDR2 SFDVKD. DNA of the CDR3: TGTGCCACCAGTGACCCTACAGAGCATGGCTACACCTTC. The encoded protein is CATSDPTEHGYTF.

V is TRBV27 and J is TRBJ1-1, with D possibly being TRBD1 (5 bases). CDR3 length: 16 amino acids. Trimming removed 1 base from V and 5 bases from J, with 17 bases in between. Germline CDR1 reads MNHEY; CDR2 reads SMNVEV (reference sequence). In DNA, the CDR3 is TGTGCCAGCAGTTTATTGGCAGGGATGTCTAGAACTGAAGCTTTCTTT. Amino acid sequence: CASSLLAGMSRTEAFF.

This clone was seen just once. This chain connects TRBV6-5 to TRBJ1-1; TRBD1 matches 7 bases. The CDR3 spans 13 residues. From germline, CDR1 is MNHEY and CDR2 SVGAGI. The trim removed 7 bases at V and 6 bases at J, leaving 8 bases unmatched. Written as DNA, the CDR3 is TGTGCCAGCACCCATACAGGGGCGGCTGAAGCTTTCTTT. Protein: CASTHTGAAEAFF.

The CDR3 loop is CASSIGGGLLYGYTF. The CDR3 bases are TGTGCCAGTAGTATAGGTGGGGGACTCCTCTATGGCTACACCTTC. The rearrangement uses TRBV19 and TRBJ1-2, with D possibly being TRBD1 (5 bases). V gave up 1 base and J gave up 4 bases, with 13 bases separating them. The CDR3 runs to 15 residues. In germline, CDR1 is LNHDA, CDR2 SQIVND (reference sequence). The complete variable domain, with remaining parts taken from reference TRBV19 and TRBJ1-2, reads DGGITQSPKYLFRKEGQNVTLSCEQNLNHDAMYWYRQDPGQGLRLIYYSQIVNDFQKGDIAEGYSVSREKKESFPLTVTSAQKNPTAFYLCASSIGGGLLYGYTFGSGTRLTVV.

This chain connects TRBV24-1 to TRBJ2-7, with TRBD2 matching 9 bases. Germline assignment: CDR1 KGHDR and CDR2 SFDVKD. The V gene end was trimmed by 2 bases and the J gene end by 4 bases; junction bases not matched to a gene: 5. CDR3 length: 15 amino acids. As DNA, the CDR3 is TGTGCCACCAGTGATTCCCGACTAGCGGAATACGAGCAGTACTTC. Protein product: CATSDSRLAEYEQYF.

The V gene is TRBV7-9, the J gene TRBJ2-7; D is perhaps TRBD1 (6 bases). V shed 5 bases and J shed 7 bases, with 12 bases lying between them. CDR3 length: 12 amino acids. Germline assignment: CDR1 SEHNR and CDR2 FQNEAQ (reference sequence). CDR3 nucleotides: TGTGCCAGCAGCCATCCAGGGGTTGAGCAGTACTTC. Its translation is CASSHPGVEQYF.

J is TRBJ2-6 and V is TRBV5-1, with D possibly matching TRBD1 (5 bases). CDR3 length: 14 residues. The V and J ends lost 6 bases and 1 base respectively, with 8 bases between them. Germline V lookup: CDR1 SGHRS, CDR2 YFSETQ. Written as DNA, the CDR3 is TGCGCCAGCACCCCAGGGTCTGGGGCCAACGTCCTGACTTTC. Amino acid sequence: CASTPGSGANVLTF.

This clone was observed at least ten times. This chain connects TRBV18 to TRBJ2-5; the D gene is possibly TRBD1 (6 bases). Germline loops: CDR1 KGHSH, CDR2 LQKENI. The CDR3 is made up of 16 amino acids. Between the trimmed V and J ends, which lost 3 bases and 5 bases, there was a span of 19 bases. The CDR3 DNA is TGTGCCAGCTCACCTCTCCGGGACATGGAAAGGGAGACCCAGTACTTC. Its protein product is CASSPLRDMERETQYF.

This rearrangement joins TRBV6-1 to TRBJ2-7, with D possibly being TRBD1 (6 bases). This CDR3 is 15 amino acids long. Per germline, CDR1 MNHNS and CDR2 SASEGT. Trimming shortened V by 3 bases and J by 0 bases, and 12 bases separated the two germline ends. The CDR3 DNA follows: TGTGCCAGCAGTGATGGGACACGGAGCTCCTACGAGCAGTACTTC. It encodes CASSDGTRSSYEQYF.

This clone has a single count. The chain carries TRBV9 and TRBJ1-1; possibly TRBD1 for D (6 bases). CDR1 and CDR2 (germline): SGDLS, YYNGEE. The V end lost 7 bases, the J end lost 4 bases, and 17 bases lay between the germline ends. CDR3 length: 14 amino acids. In DNA form, the CDR3 reads TGTGCCAGCCGAAGGGGGGAGGGTAGCACTGAAGCTTTCTTT. Amino acid sequence: CASRRGEGSTEAFF. The full variable domain, with the rest looked up from reference TRBV9 and TRBJ1-1, is DSGVTQTPKHLITATGQRVTLRCSPRSGDLSVYWYQQSLDQGLQFLIQYYNGEERAKGNILERFSAQQFPDLHSELNLSSLELGDSALYFCASRRGEGSTEAFFGQGTRLTVV.

This rearrangement joins TRBV18 to TRBJ1-1; perhaps TRBD1 as D (6 bases). The germline gives CDR1 KGHSH, CDR2 LQKENI. V lost 7 bases to trimming and J lost 5 bases, with 14 bases between them. The CDR3 has 13 residues. CDR3 sequence: CASLGAGGTEAFF. The CDR3 nucleotides read TGTGCCAGCTTGGGGGCCGGGGGGACTGAAGCTTTCTTT.

The rearrangement links TRBV15 to TRBJ2-1, with 8 bases identical to TRBD1. Germline CDR1 reads LNHNV; CDR2 reads YYDKDF (reference sequence). The ends lost 3 bases at V and 7 bases at J; junction bases unmatched: 8. The CDR3 covers 15 residues. The CDR3 coding sequence is TGTGCCACCAGCAGTTGGGCCAGGGGGCTAAATGAGCAGTTCTTC. Protein: CATSSWARGLNEQFF.

The chain carries TRBV30 and TRBJ2-5; D may be TRBD1 (6 bases). CDR1 and CDR2 from the germline V gene are GTSNPN and SVGIG (reference sequence). The CDR3 has 14 residues. Deletions cut 5 bases from V and 2 bases from J, with 15 bases between. For the CDR3, the DNA is TGTGCCTGGGGAAGGGGGTCAGAACAAGAGACCCAGTACTTC. This encodes CAWGRGSEQETQYF.

A single count supports this clone. The rearrangement links TRBV6-5 to TRBJ1-6, with D tentatively TRBD1 (6 bases). There are 14 residues in the CDR3. From germline, CDR1 is MNHEY and CDR2 SVGAGI. Trimming shortened V by 7 bases and J by 14 bases, and 21 bases separated the two germline ends. CDR3 residues: CASTPLDSAGTLHF. The CDR3 DNA follows: TGTGCCAGCACTCCATTGGACAGTGCGGGCACCCTCCACTTT.

The chain uses TRBV29-1 and TRBJ1-1, with D perhaps TRBD1 (5 bases). CDR3 length: 12 amino acids. Trimming shortened V by 7 bases and J by 2 bases, and 11 bases separated the two germline ends. Looked up from germline, CDR1 is SQVTM and CDR2 is ANQGSEA. CDR3 nucleotide sequence: TGCAGCGCCCAAAGGGGAAACACTGAAGCTTTCTTT. It is translated as CSAQRGNTEAFF.

The chain links TRBV9 to TRBJ2-2, with 9 nucleotides matching TRBD2. This CDR3 has 15 residues. Looked up from germline, CDR1 is SGDLS and CDR2 is YYNGEE. Germline trimming cut 1 base from V and 3 bases from J; bases unmatched to any gene: 1. The CDR3 sequence is CASSVLAGDTGELFF. CDR3 nucleotides: TGTGCCAGCAGCGTATTAGCGGGGGACACCGGGGAGCTGTTTTTT. Drawing the rest from reference TRBV9 and TRBJ2-2, the complete variable domain is DSGVTQTPKHLITATGQRVTLRCSPRSGDLSVYWYQQSLDQGLQFLIQYYNGEERAKGNILERFSAQQFPDLHSELNLSSLELGDSALYFCASSVLAGDTGELFFGEGSRLTVL.

The V gene is TRBV3-1 (or the pseudogene TRBV3-2), the J gene TRBJ2-2, with 7 bases fitting TRBD2. Trimming cost V 7 bases and J 5 bases; bases outside gene matches: 13. The CDR3 covers 16 residues. Germline V gene sequence: CDR1 LGHDT, CDR2 YNNKEL (reference sequence). The CDR3 nucleotides read TGTGCCAGCACCCCGACTAGCTCGGTCGGGACCGGGGAGCTGTTTTTT. Encoded protein: CASTPTSSVGTGELFF.

This clone was counted once. CDR3: CASSTGYTDTQYF. The CDR3 region has the DNA TGTGCCAGCTCGACAGGTTACACAGATACGCAGTATTTT. The chain has TRBV6-5 and TRBJ2-3, with D possibly matching TRBD1 (6 bases). V gave up 8 bases and J gave up 2 bases, with 11 bases separating them. Looked up from germline, CDR1 is MNHEY and CDR2 is SVGAGI. The CDR3 runs 13 residues.

The chain carries TRBV6-5 and TRBJ2-7; 9 bases are shared with TRBD1. The V gene end was trimmed by 6 bases and the J gene end by 2 bases; junction bases not matched to a gene: 5. The germline CDR1 and CDR2 sequences are MNHEY and SVGAGI. The CDR3 is 14 residues long. Here the CDR3 DNA reads TGTGCCAGCAGACTAGGACAGGGGACCTACGAGCAGTACTTC. It codes for CASRLGQGTYEQYF.